This T cell receptor (beta chain) originates from a study of blood T cell repertoires in COVID-19. Overall study context: PBMCs, B-cell-depleted T cells, or T cells were the source of the cDNA or gDNA that made up the material.

Methods used by the authors: Scientists estimated how many nucleated cells there were by amplifying reference gene primers. TCRdb's copy holds only in-frame clones and misses some; the assay was immunoSEQ multiplex PCR. The DNA gave D and trimming, while V, J and clone size come from that table. Altogether around 46,000 clones are present, around 86% being singletons, with the ten largest covering less than 6.5%. V gave up 0 bases and J gave up 0 bases; unmatched junction bases: 3. The CDR3 loop spans 16 amino acids. Germline V gene data show CDR1 as SGHRS and CDR2 as YFSETQ. The sample taken for sequencing was peripheral blood. The TCR was taken from a middle-aged man with active COVID-19. The chain couples TRBV5-1 to TRBJ2-1; 7 bases fit TRBD2. This CDR3 reads CASSLDGLDSYNEQFF. The CDR3 DNA is TGCGCCAGCAGCTTGGACGGACTAGACTCCTACAATGAGCAGTTCTTC.